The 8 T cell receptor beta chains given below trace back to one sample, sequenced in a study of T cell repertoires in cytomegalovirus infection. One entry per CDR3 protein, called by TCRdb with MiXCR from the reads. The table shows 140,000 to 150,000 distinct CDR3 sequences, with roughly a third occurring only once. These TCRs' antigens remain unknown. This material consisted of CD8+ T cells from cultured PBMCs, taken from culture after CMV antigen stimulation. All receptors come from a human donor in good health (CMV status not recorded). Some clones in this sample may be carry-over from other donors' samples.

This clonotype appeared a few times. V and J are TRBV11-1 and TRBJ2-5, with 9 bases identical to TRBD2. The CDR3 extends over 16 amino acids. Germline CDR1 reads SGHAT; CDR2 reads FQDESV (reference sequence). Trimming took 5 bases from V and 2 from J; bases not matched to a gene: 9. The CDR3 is CASSPHSGGDQETQYF. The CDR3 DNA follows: TGTGCCAGCAGCCCCCATAGCGGGGGCGATCAAGAGACCCAGTACTTC.

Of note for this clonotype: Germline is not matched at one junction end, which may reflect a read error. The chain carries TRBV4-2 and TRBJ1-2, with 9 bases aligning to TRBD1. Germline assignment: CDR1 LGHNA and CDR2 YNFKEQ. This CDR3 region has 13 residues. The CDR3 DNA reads TGTGTCAGCAGAGAACAGGGGGCGCAGGGCTACACCTTC. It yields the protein CVSREQGAQGYTF.

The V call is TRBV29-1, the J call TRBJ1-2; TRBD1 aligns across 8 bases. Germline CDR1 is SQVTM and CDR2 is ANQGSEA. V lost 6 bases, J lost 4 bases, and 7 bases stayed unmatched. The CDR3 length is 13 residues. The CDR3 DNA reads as TGCAGCGTCATGGACAGGGTACTCTATGGCTACACCTTC. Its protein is CSVMDRVLYGYTF.

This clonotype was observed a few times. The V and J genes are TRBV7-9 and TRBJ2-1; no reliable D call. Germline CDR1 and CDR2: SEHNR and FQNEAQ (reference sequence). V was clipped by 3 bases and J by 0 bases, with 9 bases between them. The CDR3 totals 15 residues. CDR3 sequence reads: CASSFLGSSYNEQFF. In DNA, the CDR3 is TGTGCCAGCAGCTTTTTGGGCAGCTCCTACAATGAGCAGTTCTTC. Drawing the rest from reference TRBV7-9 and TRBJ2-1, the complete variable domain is DTGVSQNPRHKITKRGQNVTFRCDPISEHNRLYWYRQTLGQGPEFLTYFQNEAQLEKSRLLSDRFSAERPKGSFSTLEIQRTEQGDSAMYLCASSFLGSSYNEQFFGPGTRLTVL.

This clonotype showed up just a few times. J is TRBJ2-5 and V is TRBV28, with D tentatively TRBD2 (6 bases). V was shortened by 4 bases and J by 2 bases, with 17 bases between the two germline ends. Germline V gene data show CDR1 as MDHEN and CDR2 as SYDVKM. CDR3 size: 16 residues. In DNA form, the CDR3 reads TGTGCCAGCAGTTCAAGTCCACTAGCCTTACAAGAGACCCAGTACTTC. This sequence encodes CASSSSPLALQETQYF.

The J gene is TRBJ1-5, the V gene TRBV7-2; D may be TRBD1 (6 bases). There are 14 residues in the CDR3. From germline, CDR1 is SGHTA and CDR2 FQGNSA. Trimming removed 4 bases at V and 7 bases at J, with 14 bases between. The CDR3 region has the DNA TGTGCCAGCAGCTCCACAGGGTGGGGGCAGCCCCAGCATTTT. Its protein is CASSSTGWGQPQHF.

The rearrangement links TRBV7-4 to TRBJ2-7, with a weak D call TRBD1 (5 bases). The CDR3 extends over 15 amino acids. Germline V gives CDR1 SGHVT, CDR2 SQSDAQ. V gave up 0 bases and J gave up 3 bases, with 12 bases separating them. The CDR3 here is CASSLARGLYYEQYF. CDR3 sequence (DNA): TGTGCCAGCAGCTTAGCAAGGGGCCTATACTACGAGCAGTACTTC.

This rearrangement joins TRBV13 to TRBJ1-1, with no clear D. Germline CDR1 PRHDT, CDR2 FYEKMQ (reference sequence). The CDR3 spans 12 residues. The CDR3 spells CTSSTLITEAFF. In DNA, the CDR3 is TGTACCTCTTCGACGTTGATCACTGAAGCTTTCTTT.